The T cell receptor beta chain described here comes from a study of beta chain features in type 1 diabetes. Reverse transcription of all isolated RNA meant that expressed TCRB transcripts were sequenced. Sequencing used immunoSEQ multiplex PCR; TCRdb keeps in-frame clones, though not all of them. The sample holds about 930,000 clones; 17% are singletons and the top ten take around 0.02%. Overall study findings and caveats: Shorter TCRB CDR3s, moderately but significantly so, were found in Type 1 diabetes patients in all four CD4+ subsets.

A single heparinised blood sample, averaging approximately 116 mL, was obtained per donor. CDR3 length equals 15 residues. V trimming: 6 bases; J trimming: 5 bases; junction bases outside the gene matches: 9. In germline, CDR1 is LNHDA, CDR2 SQIVND (reference sequence). Note on this clone: As yet, its antigen is unknown.

Sequenced input: naive CD4+ T cells from blood. The chain combines TRBV19 with TRBJ2-4; TRBD1 aligns across 8 bases. The receptor was isolated from a woman in her late teens or twenties in good health. The CDR3 DNA sequence: TGTGCCAGTAGACCTGATGGGACAGGCCAAAACATTCAGTACTTC. Translated, it gives CASRPDGTGQNIQYF.